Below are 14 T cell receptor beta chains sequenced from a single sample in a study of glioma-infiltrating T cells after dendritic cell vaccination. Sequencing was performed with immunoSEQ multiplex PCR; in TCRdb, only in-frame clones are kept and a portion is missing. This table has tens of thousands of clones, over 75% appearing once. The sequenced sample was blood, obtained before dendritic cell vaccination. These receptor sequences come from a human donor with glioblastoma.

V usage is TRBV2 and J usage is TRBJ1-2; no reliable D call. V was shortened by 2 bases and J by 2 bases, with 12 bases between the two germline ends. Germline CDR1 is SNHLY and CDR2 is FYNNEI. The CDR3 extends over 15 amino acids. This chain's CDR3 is CASSEQRSANYGYTF. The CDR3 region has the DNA TGTGCCAGCAGTGAACAGCGCAGCGCAAACTATGGCTACACCTTC. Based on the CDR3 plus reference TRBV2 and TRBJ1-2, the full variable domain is EPEVTQTPSHQVTQMGQEVILRCVPISNHLYFYWYRQILGQKVEFLVSFYNNEISEKSEIFDDQFSVERPDGSNFTLKIRSTKLEDSAMYFCASSEQRSANYGYTFGSGTRLTVV.

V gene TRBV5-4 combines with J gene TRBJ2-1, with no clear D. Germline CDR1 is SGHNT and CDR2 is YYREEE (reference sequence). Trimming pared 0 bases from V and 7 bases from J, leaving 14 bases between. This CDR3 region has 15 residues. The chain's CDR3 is CASSLEPSAGNEQFF. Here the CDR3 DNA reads TGTGCCAGCAGCTTGGAACCCTCGGCAGGAAATGAGCAGTTCTTC. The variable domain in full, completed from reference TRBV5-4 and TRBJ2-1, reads ETGVTQSPTHLIKTRGQQVTLRCSSQSGHNTVSWYQQALGQGPQFIFQYYREEENGRGNFPPRFSGLQFPNYSSELNVNALELDDSALYLCASSLEPSAGNEQFFGPGTRLTVL.

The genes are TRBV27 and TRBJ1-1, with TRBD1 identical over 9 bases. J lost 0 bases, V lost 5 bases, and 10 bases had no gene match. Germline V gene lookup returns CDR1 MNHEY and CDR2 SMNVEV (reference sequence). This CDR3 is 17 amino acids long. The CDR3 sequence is CASSVRDRADLNTEAFF. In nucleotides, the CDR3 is TGTGCCAGCAGTGTCCGGGACAGGGCCGATCTGAACACTGAAGCTTTCTTT.

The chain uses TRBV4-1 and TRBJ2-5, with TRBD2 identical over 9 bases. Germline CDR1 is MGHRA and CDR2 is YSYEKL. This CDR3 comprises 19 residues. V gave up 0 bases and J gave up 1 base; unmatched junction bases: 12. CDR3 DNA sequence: TGCGCCAGCAGCCAAGATTCGGGGCTAGCGGGGATCCTCCAAGAGACCCAGTACTTC. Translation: CASSQDSGLAGILQETQYF.

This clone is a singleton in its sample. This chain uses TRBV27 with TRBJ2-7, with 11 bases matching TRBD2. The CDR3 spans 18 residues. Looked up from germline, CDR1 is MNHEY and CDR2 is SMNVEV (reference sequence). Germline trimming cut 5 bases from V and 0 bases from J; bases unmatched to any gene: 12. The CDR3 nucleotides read TGTGCCAGCAGTGAACTAGCGGGAGTTAAACTCCGCTCCTACGAGCAGTACTTC. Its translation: CASSELAGVKLRSYEQYF.

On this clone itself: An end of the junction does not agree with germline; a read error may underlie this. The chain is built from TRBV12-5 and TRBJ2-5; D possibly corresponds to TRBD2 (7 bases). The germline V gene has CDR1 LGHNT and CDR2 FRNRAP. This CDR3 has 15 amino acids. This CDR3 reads CASSLGGGPVEEQYF. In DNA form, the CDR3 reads TGTGCTAGTAGTTTAGGCGGGGGCCCAGTTGAGGAGCAGTACTTC.

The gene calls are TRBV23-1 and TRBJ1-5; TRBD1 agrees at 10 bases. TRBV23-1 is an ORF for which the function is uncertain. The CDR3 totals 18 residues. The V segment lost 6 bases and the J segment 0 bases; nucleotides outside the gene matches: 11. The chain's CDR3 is CASSLRDRGLYSNQPQHF. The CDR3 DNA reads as TGCGCCAGCAGCCTCCGGGACAGGGGCCTCTATAGCAATCAGCCCCAGCATTTT.

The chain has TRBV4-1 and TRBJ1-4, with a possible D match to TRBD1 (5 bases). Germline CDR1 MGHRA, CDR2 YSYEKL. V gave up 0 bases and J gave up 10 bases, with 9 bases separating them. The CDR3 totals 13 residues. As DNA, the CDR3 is TGCGCCAGCAGCCAAGATTTCGGGGGAAAACTGTTTTTT. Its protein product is CASSQDFGGKLFF.

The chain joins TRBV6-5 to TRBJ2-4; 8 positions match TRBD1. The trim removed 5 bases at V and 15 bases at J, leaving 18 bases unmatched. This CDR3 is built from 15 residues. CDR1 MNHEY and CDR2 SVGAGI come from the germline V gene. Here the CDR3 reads CASSPGQGKKGERYF. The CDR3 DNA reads TGTGCCAGCAGTCCTGGACAGGGTAAAAAAGGGGAAAGGTACTTC.

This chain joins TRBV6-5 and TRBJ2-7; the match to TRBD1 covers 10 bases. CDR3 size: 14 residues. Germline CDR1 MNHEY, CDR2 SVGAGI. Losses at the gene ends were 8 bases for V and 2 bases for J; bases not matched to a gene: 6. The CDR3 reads CASRAGTGAYEQYF. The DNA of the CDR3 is TGTGCCAGCCGTGCCGGGACAGGGGCCTACGAGCAGTACTTC.

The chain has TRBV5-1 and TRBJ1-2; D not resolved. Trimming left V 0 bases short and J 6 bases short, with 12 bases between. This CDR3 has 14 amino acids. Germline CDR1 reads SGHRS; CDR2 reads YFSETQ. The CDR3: CASSLATAGDGYTF. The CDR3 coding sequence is TGCGCCAGCAGCTTGGCCACAGCCGGGGATGGCTACACCTTC.

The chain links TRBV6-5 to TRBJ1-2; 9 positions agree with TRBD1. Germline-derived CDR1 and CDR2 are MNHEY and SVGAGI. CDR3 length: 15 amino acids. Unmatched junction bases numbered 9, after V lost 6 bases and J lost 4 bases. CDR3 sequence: CASRKQGAQGYGYTF. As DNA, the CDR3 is TGTGCCAGCAGAAAACAGGGGGCGCAGGGCTATGGCTACACCTTC.

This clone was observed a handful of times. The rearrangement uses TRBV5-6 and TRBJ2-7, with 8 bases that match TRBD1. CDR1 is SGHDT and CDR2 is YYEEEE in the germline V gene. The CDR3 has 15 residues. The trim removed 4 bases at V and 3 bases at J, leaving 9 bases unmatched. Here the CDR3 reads CASSRQTGVRYEQYF. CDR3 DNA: TGTGCCAGCAGCCGACAGACAGGGGTCCGCTACGAGCAGTACTTC.

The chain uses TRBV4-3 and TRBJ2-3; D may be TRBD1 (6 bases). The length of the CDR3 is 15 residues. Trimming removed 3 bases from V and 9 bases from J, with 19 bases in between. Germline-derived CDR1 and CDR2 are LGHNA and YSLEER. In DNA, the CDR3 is TGCGCCAGCAGCCAGGACAGAAACAACAGGGTAACGCAGTATTTT. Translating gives CASSQDRNNRVTQYF.